These T cell receptor beta chains were read from a single sample in a study of blood T cell repertoires in COVID-19. Clones were sequenced by immunoSEQ multiplex PCR, and TCRdb holds only the in-frame ones, with some missing. This table holds more than 35,000 clones, 78% found once. Sequences were obtained from peripheral blood. These receptors originate from a man between 65 and 85 years old with acute or convalescent COVID-19. Each CDR3 is given with its conserved first and last residue. A D gene is named only where the DNA matches it firmly. Expanded clones are given a class, and other clones once, few, many or no size at all.

TRBJ1-2,-,TRBV30,14,-,CAWSPRMDSYGYTF,TGTGCCTGGAGCCCCCGAATGGACAGCTATGGCTACACCTTC
TRBJ2-5,TRBD1,TRBV29-1,13,-,CSVARGQQETQYF,TGCAGCGTAGCCAGGGGGCAACAGGAGACCCAGTACTTC
TRBJ1-3,TRBD1,TRBV6-5,14,-,CASSRGQGGNTIYF,TGTGCCAGCAGTCGCGGACAGGGAGGAAACACCATATATTTT
TRBJ2-5,-,TRBV30,14,-,CAWSVGGSQETQYF,TGTGCCTGGAGTGTTGGCGGCTCCCAAGAGACCCAGTACTTC
TRBJ1-4,TRBD1,TRBV15,15,few,CATSRNRGANEKLFF,TGTGCCACCAGCAGAAACAGGGGAGCTAATGAAAAACTGTTTTTT
TRBJ2-3,TRBD2,TRBV2,15,-,CASSGTSGGTDTQYF,TGTGCCAGCAGTGGGACTAGCGGGGGCACAGATACGCAGTATTTT
TRBJ2-7,-,TRBV19,15,few,CASSSPMTGAYEQYF,TGTGCCAGTAGTTCCCCGATGACAGGAGCCTACGAGCAGTACTTC
TRBJ1-1,-,TRBV11-3,16,once,CASSLSGVRGNTEAFF,TGTGCCAGCAGCTTAAGCGGGGTCAGGGGGAACACTGAAGCTTTCTTT
TRBJ1-5,TRBD1,TRBV7-2,17,-,CASSPAAAGQFNQPQHF,TGTGCCAGCAGCCCGGCCGCCGCGGGACAGTTCAATCAGCCCCAGCATTTT
TRBJ2-7,-,TRBV3-1/TRBV3-2,15,-,CASSQALRSSYEQYF,TGTGCCAGCAGCCAAGCATTGAGGAGCTCCTACGAGCAGTACTTC
TRBJ1-2,TRBD1,TRBV4-1,15,-,CASSHPDRINYGYTF,TGCGCCAGCAGCCACCCGGACAGGATTAACTATGGCTACACCTTC
TRBJ1-1,-,TRBV6-5,14,-,CASSQRQLNTEAFF,TGTGCCAGCAGCCAAAGACAGCTGAACACTGAAGCTTTCTTT
TRBJ2-1,TRBD1,TRBV3-1/TRBV3-2,14,-,CASSGTGPQGEQFF,TGTGCCAGCAGCGGGACAGGGCCACAAGGTGAGCAGTTCTTC
TRBJ2-1,TRBD2,TRBV19,16,-,CASSSNRREVYNEQFF,TGTGCCAGTAGTAGTAATCGGCGGGAGGTCTACAATGAGCAGTTCTTC
TRBJ1-1,-,TRBV28,12,-,CASTKPEGKAFF,TGTGCCAGCACCAAGCCTGAGGGCAAAGCTTTCTTT
TRBJ2-7,-,TRBV29-1,11,once,CSATDSYEQYF,TGCAGCGCTACGGACAGCTACGAGCAGTACTTC
TRBJ1-1,TRBD1,TRBV19,14,-,CASSIGSRGTEAFF,TGTGCCAGTAGTATAGGTTCCAGGGGGACTGAAGCTTTCTTT
TRBJ2-1,-,TRBV6-4,18,-,CASSDSINNRASYNEQFF,TGTGCCAGCAGTGACTCGATAAATAACAGGGCCTCCTACAATGAGCAGTTCTTC
TRBJ1-4,-,TRBV7-2,14,-,CASSLDSHLEKLFF,TGTGCCAGCAGCCTCGACAGCCATCTTGAAAAACTGTTTTTT
TRBJ2-1,-,TRBV24-1,15,once,CATSDLGRTYNEQFF,TGTGCCACCAGTGATTTAGGGAGGACCTACAATGAGCAGTTCTTC
TRBJ2-6,-,TRBV27,13,-,CASKLSGANVLTF,TGTGCCAGCAAGCTCTCTGGGGCCAACGTCCTGACTTTC
TRBJ2-1,-,TRBV5-1,16,-,CASSRLGGNSYNEQFF,TGCGCCAGCAGCCGTCTTGGCGGGAACTCCTACAATGAGCAGTTCTTC
TRBJ1-5,TRBD1,TRBV30,13,few,CASGQEYNQPQHF,TGTGCCAGCGGACAGGAGTACAATCAGCCCCAGCATTTT
TRBJ1-1,-,TRBV5-6,12,-,CASSRRDTEAFF,TGTGCCAGCAGCCGGCGGGACACTGAAGCTTTCTTT
TRBJ2-7,TRBD1,TRBV30,16,once,CAWRNLGTGRSYEQYF,TGTGCCTGGAGGAACCTCGGGACAGGGAGGTCCTACGAGCAGTACTTC
TRBJ2-6,-,TRBV28,18,medium-sized,CASSSYLNFISGANVLTF,TGTGCCAGCAGTTCCTATCTCAACTTTATCTCTGGGGCCAACGTCCTGACTTTC
TRBJ1-2,TRBD1,TRBV19,14,few,CASSRGTGGGGYTF,TGTGCCAGTAGCCGCGGGACAGGGGGTGGCGGCTACACCTTC
TRBJ2-3,-,TRBV28,12,few,CVTEGVTDTQYF,TGTGTTACTGAGGGGGTCACAGATACGCAGTATTTT
TRBJ2-7,TRBD2,TRBV7-2,17,-,CASSLGPSGAGGYEQYF,TGTGCCAGCAGCTTAGGTCCTAGCGGGGCGGGCGGGTACGAGCAGTACTTC
TRBJ2-1,-,TRBV6-6,14,-,CASSSAGSANEQFF,TGTGCCAGCAGTTCCGCGGGGTCGGCCAATGAGCAGTTCTTC
TRBJ1-5,TRBD1,TRBV24-1,17,-,CATSDLTDRDSNQPQHF,TGTGCCACCAGTGATCTAACTGACAGGGATAGCAATCAGCCCCAGCATTTT
TRBJ2-6,TRBD1,TRBV4-1,19,-,CASSLTPGQGAAGANVLTF,TGCGCCAGCAGCCTTACGCCGGGACAGGGGGCCGCTGGGGCCAACGTCCTGACTTTC
TRBJ2-3,TRBD1,TRBV14,14,-,CASSQRRGTDTQYF,TGTGCCAGCAGCCAACGCAGGGGGACAGATACGCAGTATTTT
TRBJ1-2,-,TRBV30,12,few,CAFSGWGYGYTF,TGTGCCTTCTCAGGGTGGGGCTATGGCTACACCTTC
TRBJ1-1,TRBD1,TRBV27,13,-,CASSYRGDTEAFF,TGTGCCAGCAGTTACAGGGGAGACACTGAAGCTTTCTTT
TRBJ1-5,TRBD1,TRBV6-6,14,-,CASSYRTGNQPQHF,TGTGCCAGCAGTTACCGGACAGGGAATCAGCCCCAGCATTTT
TRBJ2-7,TRBD1,TRBV19,14,-,CASSARQGGYEQYF,TGTGCCAGTAGTGCTAGACAGGGTGGCTACGAGCAGTACTTC
TRBJ1-6,-,TRBV28,14,-,CASTPLSANSPLHF,TGTGCCAGCACCCCCTTGAGTGCCAATTCACCCCTCCACTTT
TRBJ2-1,TRBD2,TRBV2,15,few,CASRDRLAGSNEQFF,TGTGCCAGCAGGGACCGACTAGCGGGGAGTAATGAGCAGTTCTTC
TRBJ1-4,-,TRBV7-8,13,-,CASSAGRTEKLFF,TGTGCCAGCAGCGCCGGGAGAACAGAAAAACTGTTTTTT
TRBJ2-1,TRBD2,TRBV6-6,13,few,CASGLAGGNEQFF,TGTGCCAGCGGACTAGCGGGGGGGAATGAGCAGTTCTTC
TRBJ1-1,TRBD1,TRBV7-9,17,-,CASSLVGTGVGHTEAFF,TGTGCCAGCAGCTTAGTCGGGACAGGGGTGGGACACACTGAAGCTTTCTTT
TRBJ1-5,TRBD1,TRBV11-2,14,-,CASSLDRGNQPQHF,TGTGCCAGCAGCCTCGACAGGGGCAATCAGCCCCAGCATTTT
TRBJ2-7,TRBD2,TRBV30,12,-,CAWSSGVYEQYF,TGTGCCTGGAGTAGCGGGGTATACGAGCAGTACTTC
TRBJ1-1,-,TRBV6-5,15,-,CASSYIWGVNTEAFF,TGTGCCAGCAGTTACATATGGGGCGTGAACACTGAAGCTTTCTTT